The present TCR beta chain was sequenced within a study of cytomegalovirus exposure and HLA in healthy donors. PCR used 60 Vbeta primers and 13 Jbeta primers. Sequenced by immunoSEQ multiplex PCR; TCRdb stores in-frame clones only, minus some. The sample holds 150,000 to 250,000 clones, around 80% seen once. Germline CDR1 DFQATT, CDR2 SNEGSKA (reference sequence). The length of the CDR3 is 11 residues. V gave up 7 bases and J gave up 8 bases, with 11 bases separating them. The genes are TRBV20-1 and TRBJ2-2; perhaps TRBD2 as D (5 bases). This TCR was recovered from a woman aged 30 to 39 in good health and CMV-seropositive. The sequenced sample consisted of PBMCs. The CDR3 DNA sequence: TGCAGTGGGAGGTATTCGGGGGAGCTGTTTTTT. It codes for CSGRYSGELFF.